Below, 22 T cell receptor beta chains from the same sample are listed, as sequenced in a study of monozygotic twins with cystic fibrosis. Here immunoSEQ multiplex PCR was the method, and the copy in TCRdb shows in-frame clones only, minus some. Altogether more than 9,000 clones are present, approximately 85% being singletons, with the ten largest covering around 0.5%. Sequenced material: blood. Receptors originate from a man aged 18 to 29 with cystic fibrosis.

The chain has TRBV7-8 and TRBJ2-5; D uncertain. Trimming took 1 base from V and 1 from J, leaving 7 bases between them. The germline V gene has CDR1 SGHVS and CDR2 FQNEAQ. The CDR3 length is 14 residues. DNA of the CDR3: TGTGCCAGCAGCTTAGGGGTGGTCCAAGAGACCCAGTACTTC. Translated: CASSLGVVQETQYF.

The chain joins TRBV18 to TRBJ2-2; maybe TRBD1 (5 bases). Germline-derived CDR1 and CDR2 are KGHSH and LQKENI. Trimming stripped 3 bases from V and 5 bases from J, with 22 bases between. CDR3 length: 18 amino acids. The CDR3 loop reads CASSPRRLLAGQTGELFF. The CDR3 DNA follows: TGTGCCAGCTCACCGAGAAGATTATTGGCAGGGCAAACCGGGGAGCTGTTTTTT. The full variable domain, rest sourced from reference TRBV18 and TRBJ2-2, is NAGVMQNPRHLVRRRGQEARLRCSPMKGHSHVYWYRQLPEEGLKFMVYLQKENIIDESGMPKERFSAEFPKEGPSILRIQQVVRGDSAAYFCASSPRRLLAGQTGELFFGEGSRLTVL.

This chain links TRBV6-5 with TRBJ2-7, with D perhaps matching TRBD1 (6 bases). V lost 0 bases and J lost 4, with 13 bases in between. Germline values: CDR1 MNHEY, CDR2 SVGAGI. The CDR3 runs 15 residues. The CDR3 spells CASSYSTGTRYEQYF. Here the CDR3 DNA reads TGTGCCAGCAGTTACTCCACAGGGACCCGTTACGAGCAGTACTTC.

CDR3 region: CASSLTGQGAGSYNEQFF. For the CDR3, the DNA is TGTGCCAGCAGCTTAACGGGACAGGGGGCCGGGTCCTACAATGAGCAGTTCTTC. The rearrangement links TRBV7-3 to TRBJ2-1; 12 nucleotides agree with TRBD1. CDR1 and CDR2 from the germline V gene are SGHTA and FQGTGA. After removal of 0 bases from V and 1 base from J, the junction contained 4 bases not matched to a gene. This CDR3 is 18 amino acids long.

The chain joins TRBV2 to TRBJ1-1; 9 bases match TRBD1. CDR3 length equals 14 residues. The J segment lost 5 bases and the V segment lost 8 bases, leaving 9 bases of the junction unmatched. Germline CDR1 is SNHLY and CDR2 is FYNNEI. The CDR3 spells CASLVVGTGTEAFF. CDR3 sequence (DNA): TGTGCCAGCCTTGTTGTTGGGACAGGGACTGAAGCTTTCTTT. The variable domain in full, with the rest retrieved from reference TRBV2 and TRBJ1-1, is EPEVTQTPSHQVTQMGQEVILRCVPISNHLYFYWYRQILGQKVEFLVSFYNNEISEKSEIFDDQFSVERPDGSNFTLKIRSTKLEDSAMYFCASLVVGTGTEAFFGQGTRLTVV.

The chain couples TRBV5-1 to TRBJ2-5; TRBD2 agrees at 8 bases. V was clipped by 4 bases and J by 5 bases; unmatched bases: 16. Germline CDR1 is SGHRS and CDR2 is YFSETQ. This CDR3 spans 17 amino acids. CDR3 sequence: CASSRTPGLDPPETQYF. The DNA for the CDR3 is TGCGCCAGCAGCCGGACACCGGGACTAGACCCCCCGGAGACCCAGTACTTC.

This sequence joins TRBV27 and TRBJ2-1, with 8 bases fitting TRBD2. V gave up 4 bases and J gave up 8 bases; unmatched junction bases: 13. The CDR3 contains 16 residues. The V gene's germline CDR1 is MNHEY and CDR2 SMNVEV (reference sequence). The CDR3 loop reads CASSSMIAGSNDEQFF. The CDR3 nucleotides are TGTGCCAGCAGTTCGATGATAGCGGGATCGAACGATGAGCAGTTCTTC.

The V gene is TRBV29-1, the J gene TRBJ2-7, with a tentative D call TRBD2 (6 bases). Trimming shortened V by 5 bases and J by 3 bases, and 14 bases separated the two germline ends. CDR1 SQVTM and CDR2 ANQGSEA come from the germline V gene. This CDR3 is built from 13 residues. The CDR3 DNA follows: TGCAGCGTTTCGGCGGGAAGGAACTACGAGCAGTACTTC. The encoded protein is CSVSAGRNYEQYF.

The CDR3 loop reads CASRRTGDGYTF. The CDR3 DNA is TGTGCCAGCAGGAGGACAGGGGATGGCTACACCTTC. This chain joins TRBV2 and TRBJ1-2; TRBD1 matches at 9 bases. The germline V gene has CDR1 SNHLY and CDR2 FYNNEI. The CDR3 loop spans 12 amino acids. Trimming at V came to 6 bases and at J to 6 bases, leaving 2 bases not matched to a gene.

The rearrangement uses TRBV5-4 and TRBJ1-4; 9 nucleotides align to TRBD1. V trimming: 5 bases; J trimming: 5 bases; junction bases outside the gene matches: 7. The germline gives CDR1 SGHNT, CDR2 YYREEE (reference sequence). This CDR3 spans 15 amino acids. The CDR3 DNA is TGTGCCAGCAGTGTAGGGACAGGGTGGAATGAAAAACTGTTTTTT. Encoded protein: CASSVGTGWNEKLFF.

The CDR3 is CASSPLQGTNTEAFF. The CDR3 nucleotides read TGTGCCAGCTCACCACTACAGGGCACGAACACTGAAGCTTTCTTT. V usage is TRBV18 and J usage is TRBJ1-1; D is possibly TRBD1 (6 bases). CDR3 size: 15 residues. The ends were cut back, 1 base at V and 1 base at J, with 10 bases in the middle. Germline-derived CDR1 and CDR2 are KGHSH and LQKENI.

The chain recombines TRBV6-5 with TRBJ1-1; D unresolved. CDR3 length equals 11 residues. The germline V and J ends were trimmed by 7 bases and 1 base, with 4 bases remaining between them. CDR1 MNHEY and CDR2 SVGAGI come from the germline V gene. The CDR3 loop is CASKTNTEAFF. CDR3 sequence (DNA): TGTGCCAGCAAGACGAACACTGAAGCTTTCTTT.

CDR3 loop: CATRAIQGSGNTEAFF. CDR3 in DNA: TGTGCCACTCGCGCTATACAGGGTTCAGGGAACACTGAAGCTTTCTTT. The chain carries TRBV19 and TRBJ1-1; D is perhaps TRBD1 (6 bases). Germline V gene lookup returns CDR1 LNHDA and CDR2 SQIVND (reference sequence). The length of the CDR3 is 16 residues. V was pared by 10 bases and J by 1 base, with 22 bases between.

This rearrangement joins TRBV9 to TRBJ2-7; 7 nucleotides line up with TRBD2. The germline V gene encodes CDR1 SGDLS and CDR2 YYNGEE. The V and J ends lost 3 bases and 1 base, in that order; junction bases with no gene match: 7. The length of the CDR3 is 15 residues. The CDR3 region has the DNA TGTGCCAGCAGCGGTCCCACTAGCGCATCCTACGAGCAGTACTTC. It codes for CASSGPTSASYEQYF. Variable domain in full (rest from reference TRBV9 and TRBJ2-7): DSGVTQTPKHLITATGQRVTLRCSPRSGDLSVYWYQQSLDQGLQFLIQYYNGEERAKGNILERFSAQQFPDLHSELNLSSLELGDSALYFCASSGPTSASYEQYFGPGTRLTVT.

This chain uses TRBV5-8 with TRBJ2-7; TRBD1 matches at 8 bases. The J segment lost 13 bases and the V segment lost 2 bases, leaving 5 bases of the junction unmatched. This CDR3 region has 11 residues. Germline loops: CDR1 SGHTS, CDR2 YDEGEE. The CDR3 spells CASSLGDRSYF. Written as DNA, the CDR3 is TGTGCCAGCAGCTTAGGGGACAGGTCCTACTTC.

The chain is built from TRBV7-2 and TRBJ2-1; unclear D gene. This CDR3 has 13 amino acids. Between the trimmed V and J ends, which lost 2 bases and 5 bases, there was a span of 7 bases. CDR1 SGHTA and CDR2 FQGNSA come from the germline V gene. Written as DNA, the CDR3 is TGTGCCAGCAGCTTATTCCCCGACAATGAGCAGTTCTTC. Residues: CASSLFPDNEQFF.

The gene calls are TRBV28 and TRBJ1-1; D is perhaps TRBD1 (5 bases). CDR1 MDHEN and CDR2 SYDVKM come from the germline V gene. The CDR3 sequence is 14 residues long. V was pared by 5 bases and J by 1 base, with 11 bases between. The CDR3 DNA reads TGTGCCAGCAGTAAACAGGCAACGAACACTGAAGCTTTCTTT. Translation: CASSKQATNTEAFF.

The J gene is TRBJ1-6, the V gene TRBV4-1; a possible D gene is TRBD1 (5 bases). This CDR3 has 16 residues. CDR1 is MGHRA and CDR2 is YSYEKL in the germline V gene. The ends were cut back, 4 bases at V and 6 bases at J, with 16 bases in the middle. For the CDR3, the DNA is TGCGCCAGCAGCCCGTTAACGGGGGGATTTAATTCACCCCTCCACTTT. As protein: CASSPLTGGFNSPLHF.

The chain uses TRBV9 and TRBJ2-1, with 8 nucleotides matching TRBD2. V lost 0 bases, J lost 7 bases, and 3 bases stayed unmatched. This CDR3 comprises 14 residues. Per germline, CDR1 SGDLS and CDR2 YYNGEE. CDR3 bases: TGTGCCAGCAGCGTAGGGACTAGCTTTAATGAGCAGTTCTTC. Its protein is CASSVGTSFNEQFF.

J is TRBJ2-1 and V is TRBV7-2; 9 positions agree with TRBD2. CDR3 length: 16 amino acids. Per germline, CDR1 SGHTA and CDR2 FQGNSA. Trimming took 1 base from V and 7 from J; bases not matched to a gene: 8. The CDR3 sequence: CASSLVGGGAENEQFF. The CDR3, as DNA: TGTGCCAGCAGCTTAGTCGGCGGGGGGGCGGAAAATGAGCAGTTCTTC.

V usage is TRBV9 and J usage is TRBJ1-5, with 9 bases matching TRBD1. There are 14 residues in the CDR3. Trimming at V came to 2 bases and at J to 6 bases, leaving 3 bases not matched to a gene. Looked up from germline, CDR1 is SGDLS and CDR2 is YYNGEE. The DNA of the CDR3 is TGTGCCAGCAGCGTTACAGGGGGCAGTCAGCCCCAGCATTTT. It is translated as CASSVTGGSQPQHF.

The chain couples TRBV6-6 to TRBJ1-4; D ambiguous. Trimming stripped 5 bases from V and 0 bases from J, with 10 bases between. The V gene's germline CDR1 is MNHNY and CDR2 SVGAGI (reference sequence). This CDR3 is built from 15 residues. CDR3 sequence reads: CASSGGIATNEKLFF. The CDR3 DNA reads as TGTGCCAGCAGTGGCGGGATAGCAACTAATGAAAAACTGTTTTTT.